Below are 27 T cell receptor beta chains sequenced from a single sample in a study of cytomegalovirus exposure and HLA in healthy donors. Data came from immunoSEQ multiplex PCR; TCRdb stores just in-frame clones and leaves some out. The sample lists some 270,000 clones; 65% to 90% were seen once. Sequenced: PBMCs. These receptors came from a woman between 18 and 29 years old in good health and CMV-seronegative.

This clone was observed once. The gene calls are TRBV5-6 and TRBJ2-3, with 7 bases identical to TRBD2. The CDR3 has 15 residues. In germline, CDR1 is SGHDT, CDR2 YYEEEE. Trimming at V came to 4 bases and at J to 3 bases, leaving 8 bases not matched to a gene. CDR3 residues: CASSQGLSRTDTQYF. CDR3 in DNA: TGTGCCAGCAGCCAGGGACTAAGCCGAACAGATACGCAGTATTTT.

The chain uses TRBV29-1 and TRBJ1-2; tentative D call: TRBD1 (5 bases). The length of the CDR3 is 11 residues. With 3 bases removed from V and 7 bases from J, the gap between germline ends came to 9 bases. In germline, CDR1 is SQVTM, CDR2 ANQGSEA. The chain's CDR3 is CSVDSGFGYTF. DNA of the CDR3: TGCAGCGTTGACTCAGGGTTTGGCTACACCTTC.

The chain carries TRBV30 and TRBJ1-6; TRBD1 is a possible D gene (6 bases). CDR3 length: 15 amino acids. Germline loops: CDR1 GTSNPN, CDR2 SVGIG (reference sequence). Between the trimmed V and J ends, which lost 0 bases and 6 bases, there was a span of 12 bases. DNA of the CDR3: TGTGCCTGGAGTGTACCAGGGGACGGTAATTCACCCCTCCACTTT. This gives the protein CAWSVPGDGNSPLHF.

The rearrangement uses TRBV5-4 and TRBJ2-7, with 7 bases aligning to TRBD2. V shed 0 bases and J 6 bases; nucleotides not matched to a gene: 6. The CDR3 runs to 14 residues. Germline V gene lookup returns CDR1 SGHNT and CDR2 YYREEE (reference sequence). CDR3 region: CASSLGGSEGEQYF. CDR3 nucleotides: TGTGCCAGCAGCTTGGGCGGGAGTGAAGGCGAGCAGTACTTC.

The chain combines TRBV16 with TRBJ1-4; TRBD1 might be the D (5 bases). This CDR3 has 14 residues. The V end lost 2 bases, the J end lost 6 bases, and 10 bases lay between the germline ends. Germline CDR1 KGHSY, CDR2 FQNENV. CDR3 sequence: CASSQQGRDEKLFF. CDR3 nucleotide sequence: TGTGCCAGCAGCCAACAGGGAAGGGATGAAAAACTGTTTTTT.

This clone appeared a single time. J is TRBJ2-2 and V is TRBV7-9; 9 bases line up with TRBD2. The J segment lost 1 base and the V segment lost 5 bases, leaving 2 bases of the junction unmatched. The CDR3 has 15 residues. Germline CDR1 SEHNR, CDR2 FQNEAQ (reference sequence). DNA of the CDR3: TGTGCCAGCAGCAGTAGCGGGAGGAACACCGGGGAGCTGTTTTTT. Amino acids: CASSSSGRNTGELFF.

The chain joins TRBV29-1 to TRBJ2-7; perhaps TRBD1 as D (6 bases). Trimming took off 6 bases at V and 1 base at J, with 22 bases between the two ends. The CDR3 is 16 amino acids. Looked up from germline, CDR1 is SQVTM and CDR2 is ANQGSEA. CDR3 protein: CSVGSIKERGSYEQYF. The CDR3, as DNA: TGCAGCGTGGGATCAATTAAAGAAAGGGGGTCCTACGAGCAGTACTTC.

The chain employs TRBV28 and TRBJ2-7, with D possibly TRBD1 on 5 matching bases. Germline CDR1 MDHEN, CDR2 SYDVKM. The CDR3 is 14 residues long. The ends were cut back, 5 bases at V and 4 bases at J, with 15 bases in the middle. CDR3 region: CASSADRRLYEQYF. The CDR3 region has the DNA TGTGCCAGCAGTGCCGACAGAAGACTGTACGAGCAGTACTTC.

The V call is TRBV11-3, the J call TRBJ2-5; D may be TRBD1 (6 bases). V shed 4 bases and J shed 0 bases, with 9 bases lying between them. Germline V gene sequence: CDR1 SGHNT, CDR2 YENEEA. The length of the CDR3 is 14 residues. CDR3 DNA: TGTGCCAGCAGCTCCGGGACAAACCAAGAGACCCAGTACTTC. It codes for CASSSGTNQETQYF.

The chain joins TRBV19 to TRBJ1-4; D call uncertain. This CDR3 is built from 15 residues. V was shortened by 3 bases and J by 0 bases, with 8 bases between the two germline ends. CDR1 is LNHDA, CDR2 SQIVND, per germline (reference sequence). The CDR3 DNA reads TGTGCCAGTAGTATTAATTATGCAACTAATGAAAAACTGTTTTTT. This sequence encodes CASSINYATNEKLFF.

The chain combines TRBV4-1 with TRBJ2-1; tentatively, D is TRBD2 (5 bases). Between the trimmed V and J ends, which lost 1 base and 10 bases, there was a span of 20 bases. Germline values: CDR1 MGHRA, CDR2 YSYEKL. This CDR3 is built from 16 residues. CDR3 nucleotides: TGCGCCAGCAGCCAAGGAGGTCTAACCACGGGCGGGGAGCAGTTCTTC. Protein sequence: CASSQGGLTTGGEQFF.

This clone was seen a handful of times. The chain carries TRBV7-9 and TRBJ1-2; TRBD1 agrees at 9 bases. V was pared by 4 bases and J by 6 bases, with 9 bases of the junction left unmatched. Per germline, CDR1 SEHNR and CDR2 FQNEAQ (reference sequence). The CDR3 contains 15 residues. CDR3 in DNA: TGTGCCAGCAGCTCACAAACAGGGGGCACGGATGGCTACACCTTC. It codes for CASSSQTGGTDGYTF.

The CDR3 DNA reads as TGCGCCAGCAGCCAAGTTCGGGGTCAGGATGAAGAGACCCAGTACTTC. It translates to CASSQVRGQDEETQYF. This chain joins TRBV4-3 and TRBJ2-5; the D gene is possibly TRBD2 (5 bases). The CDR3 extends over 16 amino acids. The V end was cut by 1 base, the J end by 3 bases, with 15 bases between. Germline V lookup: CDR1 LGHNA, CDR2 YSLEER.

The V call is TRBV11-2, the J call TRBJ2-5; possibly TRBD1 for D (6 bases). The CDR3 covers 14 residues. V was clipped by 3 bases and J by 1 base, with 9 bases between them. Germline lookup yields CDR1 SGHAT and CDR2 FQNNGV. In nucleotides, the CDR3 is TGTGCCAGCAGCTTCTCCAGGGGCCAAGAGACCCAGTACTTC. Translation gives CASSFSRGQETQYF.

This rearrangement joins TRBV7-9 to TRBJ2-7; 15 bases map to TRBD2. From germline, CDR1 is SEHNR and CDR2 FQNEAQ (reference sequence). Trimming cost V 5 bases and J 7 bases; bases outside gene matches: 12. CDR3 size: 17 residues. In DNA, the CDR3 is TGTGCCAGCAGCAGAAGAGGACTAGCGGGAGGGCCTGGAGAGCAGTACTTC. It codes for CASSRRGLAGGPGEQYF. The complete variable domain, with remaining parts taken from reference TRBV7-9 and TRBJ2-7, reads DTGVSQNPRHKITKRGQNVTFRCDPISEHNRLYWYRQTLGQGPEFLTYFQNEAQLEKSRLLSDRFSAERPKGSFSTLEIQRTEQGDSAMYLCASSRRGLAGGPGEQYFGPGTRLTVT.

The V and J genes are TRBV6-5 and TRBJ1-2; possibly TRBD1 for D (6 bases). Germline CDR1 is MNHEY and CDR2 is SVGAGI. Trimming removed 6 bases at V and 4 bases at J, with 12 bases between. The CDR3 totals 13 residues. The CDR3 coding sequence is TGTGCCAGCAGGGACGGGACAACCTATGGCTACACCTTC. This encodes CASRDGTTYGYTF.

The V call is TRBV2, the J call TRBJ2-7; a weak D match, TRBD1 (6 bases). V shed 11 bases and J shed 5 bases, with 16 bases lying between them. Germline V CDR1 and CDR2: SNHLY, FYNNEI. CDR3 length: 12 residues. The CDR3 loop reads CAGEDRRNEQYF. CDR3 in DNA: TGTGCCGGTGAAGACAGGAGGAACGAGCAGTACTTC.

V and J are TRBV13 and TRBJ2-2; D uncertain. CDR1 is PRHDT, CDR2 FYEKMQ, per germline (reference sequence). This CDR3 is 11 amino acids long. V lost 3 bases and J 8 bases, leaving 4 bases between the germline ends. CDR3 nucleotide sequence: TGTGCCAGCAGCTTTCAGGGGGAGCTGTTTTTT. Its translation is CASSFQGELFF.

This rearrangement joins TRBV2 to TRBJ1-3, with 10 bases fitting TRBD1. Germline assignment: CDR1 SNHLY and CDR2 FYNNEI. The CDR3 length is 15 residues. V lost 5 bases to trimming and J lost 2 bases; unmatched junction nucleotides: 3. The CDR3 protein is CASSPDRGPGNTIYF. The CDR3 DNA sequence: TGTGCCAGCAGTCCAGACAGGGGGCCTGGAAACACCATATATTTT.

The gene calls are TRBV10-1 and TRBJ2-3, with TRBD2 matching over 7 bases. CDR1 is WNHNN, CDR2 SYGVQD, per germline (reference sequence). The CDR3 length is 14 residues. Trimming took 3 bases from V and 0 from J; bases not matched to a gene: 0. The CDR3 loop reads CASSEAGSTDTQYF. CDR3 DNA sequence: TGCGCCAGCAGTGAAGCGGGGAGCACAGATACGCAGTATTTT.

The V and J genes are TRBV19 and TRBJ1-3; D gene uncertain. Trimming took off 0 bases at V and 6 bases at J, with 3 bases between the two ends. Per the germline V gene, CDR1 is LNHDA and CDR2 is SQIVND (reference sequence). This CDR3 spans 12 amino acids. The CDR3 coding sequence is TGTGCCAGTAGTATAGAAGCAAACACCATATATTTT. Translation gives CASSIEANTIYF. Full variable domain (outside the CDR3, taken from reference TRBV19 and TRBJ1-3): DGGITQSPKYLFRKEGQNVTLSCEQNLNHDAMYWYRQDPGQGLRLIYYSQIVNDFQKGDIAEGYSVSREKKESFPLTVTSAQKNPTAFYLCASSIEANTIYFGEGSWLTVV.

The chain employs TRBV21-1 and TRBJ1-5; the DNA was not compared with TRBD1, the D call given in the table. TRBV21-1 is a pseudogene locus. This CDR3 is built from 15 residues. The CDR3 nucleotides are TGTGCCAGCACCCCACGGGACAGGGTCAGCCAGCCCCAGCATTTT. Protein: CASTPRDRVSQPQHF.

The chain is built from TRBV7-9 and TRBJ1-6; possibly TRBD1 for D (6 bases). CDR3 length: 15 residues. V was shortened by 6 bases and J by 5 bases, with 14 bases between the two germline ends. CDR1 is SEHNR, CDR2 FQNEAQ, per germline (reference sequence). Written as DNA, the CDR3 is TGTGCCAGCAGACAACCGGGACACGATAATTCACCCCTCCACTTT. It specifies CASRQPGHDNSPLHF.

The rearrangement uses TRBV6-5 and TRBJ2-4; tentative D call: TRBD1 (5 bases). Germline V gene lookup returns CDR1 MNHEY and CDR2 SVGAGI. The CDR3 loop spans 15 amino acids. Trimming removed 0 bases from V and 0 bases from J, with 6 bases in between. The CDR3, as DNA: TGTGCCAGCAGTTACTCGGGGCTAGCCAAAAACATTCAGTACTTC. Protein: CASSYSGLAKNIQYF.

The gene calls are TRBV5-1 and TRBJ1-1; D uncertain. The V gene's germline CDR1 is SGHRS and CDR2 YFSETQ. The CDR3 is 15 amino acids. V lost 3 bases and J 0 bases, leaving 12 bases between the germline ends. CDR3 DNA sequence: TGCGCCAGCAGCTCGGATCCGGGTTTGAACACTGAAGCTTTCTTT. It specifies CASSSDPGLNTEAFF.

A remark on this clone: This sample also contains other DNA sequences that code for the same CDR3. The genes are TRBV5-1 and TRBJ2-3, with 8 positions matching TRBD1. Unmatched junction bases numbered 3, after V lost 0 bases and J lost 0 bases. The CDR3 runs 16 residues. Germline V gene data show CDR1 as SGHRS and CDR2 as YFSETQ. The CDR3 DNA is TGCGCCAGCAGCTTGGACAGGGGGGCCAGCACAGATACGCAGTATTTT. This gives the protein CASSLDRGASTDTQYF.

In nucleotides, the CDR3 is TGTGCCAGCAGCCCCGAGACAGGGGGCTCAGAGACCCAGTACTTC. This translates into CASSPETGGSETQYF. This rearrangement joins TRBV5-6 to TRBJ2-5; 10 bases are a match to TRBD1. The CDR3 is 15 amino acids. Germline CDR1 reads SGHDT; CDR2 reads YYEEEE. V lost 4 bases, J lost 4 bases, and 7 bases stayed unmatched.